This paragraph reports one TCR beta chain. Original methodology: Reference gene primer amplification yielded estimated nucleated cell counts. Produced via immunoSEQ multiplex PCR; TCRdb's table is partial and in-frame only. The V and J calls and clone size come from that table; D and trimming were worked out from the DNA. Altogether 110,000 or so clones are present, approximately 91% being singletons, with the ten largest covering roughly 8.9%. The record originates from a study of blood T cell repertoires in COVID-19. Turning to the study itself: Some COVID-19 samples were acute and others convalescent; all came from the United States, Italy and Spain. In each case, the material was cDNA or gDNA derived from T cells, B-cell-depleted T cells, or PBMCs.

Losses at the gene ends were 2 bases for V and 0 bases for J; bases not matched to a gene: 5. The CDR3 is made up of 16 amino acids. Per germline, CDR1 SGDLS and CDR2 YYNGEE. Specimen: peripheral blood. This receptor was taken from a woman aged 70-85 years who had recovered from COVID-19. The chain recombines TRBV9 with TRBJ2-1; 7 positions agree with TRBD2. As DNA, the CDR3 is TGTGCCAGCAGCGTCGGAGGGAGGGGCTCCTACAATGAGCAGTTCTTC. Its translation: CASSVGGRGSYNEQFF.